This TCR beta chain is drawn from a study of cytotoxic CD8 clonotypes in ibrutinib-treated CLL. Study in general: Specimens for response were gathered following a median approximately 11 months of therapy, spanning 6 to 36. The average sample held roughly 250,000 productive templates and 94,082 productive rearrangements.

This clone occurred a few times. This CDR3 spans 14 amino acids. V shed 6 bases, J shed 4 bases, and the junction held 8 bases outside the gene matches. CDR1 and CDR2 from the germline V gene are MNHEY and SVGAGI. Profiled with immunoSEQ multiplex PCR; TCRdb holds only in-frame clones, not every one. This sample has approximately 45,000 clones, with under 75% found just once. V gene TRBV6-5 combines with J gene TRBJ1-2, with 7 nucleotides matching TRBD1. This TCR came from a human donor with chronic lymphocytic leukemia. The input for sequencing was PBMCs, taken after 12 months of ibrutinib treatment. The CDR3 sequence is CASRNRGAGYGYTF. CDR3 DNA: TGTGCCAGCAGGAACAGGGGCGCCGGCTATGGCTACACCTTC.